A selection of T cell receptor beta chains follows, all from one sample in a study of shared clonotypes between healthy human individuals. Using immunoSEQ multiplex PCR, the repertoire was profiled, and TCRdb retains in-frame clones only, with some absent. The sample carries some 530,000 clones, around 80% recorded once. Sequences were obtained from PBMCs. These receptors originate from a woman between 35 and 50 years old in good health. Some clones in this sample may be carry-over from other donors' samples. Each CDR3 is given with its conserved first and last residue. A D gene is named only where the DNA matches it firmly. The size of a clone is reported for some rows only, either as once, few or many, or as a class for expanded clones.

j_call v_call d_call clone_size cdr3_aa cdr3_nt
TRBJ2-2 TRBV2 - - CASSDDRANTGELFF TGTGCCAGCAGTGATGACAGAGCGAACACCGGGGAGCTGTTTTTT
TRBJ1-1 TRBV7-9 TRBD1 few CARGPTGDPEAFF TGTGCCAGAGGGCCGACAGGGGATCCTGAAGCTTTCTTT
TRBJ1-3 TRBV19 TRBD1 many CASSNPPGGSGNTIYF TGTGCCAGTAGTAACCCTCCAGGGGGTTCTGGAAACACCATATATTTT
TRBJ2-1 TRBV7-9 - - CASSFEAGVFINEQFF TGTGCCAGCAGCTTCGAGGCAGGGGTTTTCATCAATGAGCAGTTCTTC
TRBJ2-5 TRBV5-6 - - CASSLDYQETQYF TGTGCCAGCAGCTTGGACTACCAAGAGACCCAGTACTTC
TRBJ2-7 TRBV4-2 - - CASSHTGGAHEQYF TGTGCCAGCAGCCATACCGGCGGGGCCCACGAGCAGTACTTC
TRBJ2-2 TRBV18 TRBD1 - CASSPGQDTGELFF TGTGCCAGCTCACCGGGACAGGACACCGGGGAGCTGTTTTTT
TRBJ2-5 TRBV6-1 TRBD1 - CASLRTGRLSETQYF TGTGCCAGCCTTCGGACAGGGAGGTTATCGGAGACCCAGTACTTC
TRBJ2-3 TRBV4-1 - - CASSQRNRDTQYF TGCGCCAGCAGCCAACGGAACAGAGATACGCAGTATTTT
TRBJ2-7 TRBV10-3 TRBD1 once CAISKTGGYEQYF TGTGCCATCAGTAAGACAGGGGGCTACGAGCAGTACTTC
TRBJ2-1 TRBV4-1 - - CASSHFTGGPPGEPYNEQFF TGCGCCAGCAGCCATTTTACCGGCGGCCCCCCGGGAGAACCCTACAATGAGCAGTTCTTC
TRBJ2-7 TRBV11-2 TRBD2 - CASRPTSGGYEQYF TGTGCCAGCAGACCGACTAGCGGGGGGTACGAGCAGTACTTC
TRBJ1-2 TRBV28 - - CASSFGRQVPYGYTF TGTGCCAGCAGTTTTGGTCGACAGGTTCCCTATGGCTACACCTTC
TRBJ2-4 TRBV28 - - CASSLEGLVNIQYF TGTGCCAGCAGTTTGGAGGGTCTCGTAAACATTCAGTACTTC
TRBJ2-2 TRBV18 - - CASSPPSDTGELFF TGTGCCAGCTCACCACCTTCGGACACCGGGGAGCTGTTTTTT
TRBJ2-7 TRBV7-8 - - CASSFLASYEQYF TGTGCCAGCAGCTTCCTAGCTTCCTACGAGCAGTACTTC
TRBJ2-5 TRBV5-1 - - CASSPTGPQETQYF TGCGCCAGCAGTCCAACAGGGCCTCAAGAGACCCAGTACTTC
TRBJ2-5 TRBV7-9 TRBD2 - CASSSYRQTSGRGETQYF TGTGCCAGCAGCAGTTATCGACAGACTAGCGGGAGAGGGGAGACCCAGTACTTC
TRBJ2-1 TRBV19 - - CASSILLGTQATNEQFF TGTGCCAGTAGTATCCTCCTAGGGACACAAGCCACCAATGAGCAGTTCTTC
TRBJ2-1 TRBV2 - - CASSPPLGARDFFEQFF TGTGCCAGCAGTCCCCCCCTGGGCGCTCGAGATTTTTTCGAGCAGTTCTTC
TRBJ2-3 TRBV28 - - CASSLGLRDTDTQYF TGTGCCAGCAGTTTGGGACTGCGCGACACAGATACGCAGTATTTT
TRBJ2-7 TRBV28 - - CASSLGRALLVGSYEQYF TGTGCCAGCAGTTTAGGGCGGGCGCTACTCGTCGGCTCCTACGAGCAGTACTTC
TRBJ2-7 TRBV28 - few CASKNGASRRSYEQYF TGTGCCAGCAAGAACGGGGCTAGCAGACGCTCCTACGAGCAGTACTTC
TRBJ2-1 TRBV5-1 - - CASSLPLSGLNNEQFF TGCGCCAGCAGCCTCCCCCTGAGCGGGTTAAACAATGAGCAGTTCTTC
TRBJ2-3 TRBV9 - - CASSVGLGTDTQYF TGTGCCAGCAGCGTAGGACTGGGCACAGATACGCAGTATTTT
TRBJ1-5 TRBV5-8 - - CASSLEGQSQPQHF TGTGCCAGCAGCTTGGAAGGACAGTCTCAGCCCCAGCATTTT
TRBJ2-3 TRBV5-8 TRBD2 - CASSQRLAGGSTDTQYF TGTGCCAGCAGCCAGCGACTAGCGGGAGGCAGCACAGATACGCAGTATTTT
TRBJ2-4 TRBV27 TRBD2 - CASSFGGKAKNIQYF TGTGCCAGCAGTTTCGGGGGGAAAGCCAAAAACATTCAGTACTTC
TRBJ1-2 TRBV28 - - CASRYKTLYGYTF TGTGCCAGCAGATACAAGACGCTCTATGGCTACACCTTC
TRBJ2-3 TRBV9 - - CASSPSPEYADTQYF TGTGCCAGCAGCCCCTCACCGGAGTATGCAGATACGCAGTATTTT
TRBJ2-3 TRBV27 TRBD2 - CAARTSGSDTQYF TGTGCCGCCAGGACTAGCGGGAGTGATACGCAGTATTTT
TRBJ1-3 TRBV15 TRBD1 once CATSSKGQPGNTIYF TGTGCCACCAGCAGCAAGGGACAGCCAGGAAACACCATATATTTT
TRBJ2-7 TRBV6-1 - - CASSVRGGGYEQYF TGTGCCAGCAGTGTAAGGGGTGGAGGGTACGAGCAGTACTTC
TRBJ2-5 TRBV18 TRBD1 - CASSPGQGSETQYF TGTGCCAGCTCACCGGGACAGGGATCAGAGACCCAGTACTTC
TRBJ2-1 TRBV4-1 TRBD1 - CASSPLKWLQGENEQFF TGCGCCAGCAGCCCATTAAAATGGTTACAGGGGGAAAATGAGCAGTTCTTC
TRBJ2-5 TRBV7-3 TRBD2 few CASSPLAGEKTQYF TGTGCCAGCAGCCCGCTAGCGGGTGAAAAGACCCAGTACTTC
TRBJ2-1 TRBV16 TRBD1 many CASSQSGTGWNEQFF TGTGCCAGCAGCCAATCTGGGACAGGTTGGAATGAGCAGTTCTTC
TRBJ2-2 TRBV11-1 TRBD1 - CASSQDRAATGELFF TGTGCCAGCAGCCAGGACAGGGCGGCCACCGGGGAGCTGTTTTTT
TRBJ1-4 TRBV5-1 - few CASSLLRAGQNEKLFF TGCGCCAGCAGCTTATTACGGGCAGGGCAAAATGAAAAACTGTTTTTT
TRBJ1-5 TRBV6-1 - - CASSEIAGNQPQHF TGTGCCAGCAGTGAAATCGCCGGCAATCAGCCCCAGCATTTT
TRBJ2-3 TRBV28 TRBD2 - CASSSLADAGADTQYF TGTGCCAGCAGTTCCCTAGCGGACGCTGGGGCAGATACGCAGTATTTT
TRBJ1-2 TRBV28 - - CASSLARANYGYTF TGTGCCAGCAGTTTAGCCCGAGCTAACTATGGCTACACCTTC
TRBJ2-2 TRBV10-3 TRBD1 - CAIRQGVDTGELFF TGTGCCATCCGGCAGGGGGTAGACACCGGGGAGCTGTTTTTT
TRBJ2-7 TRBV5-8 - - CASSYQQGPYEQYF TGTGCCAGCAGCTATCAGCAGGGGCCCTACGAGCAGTACTTC
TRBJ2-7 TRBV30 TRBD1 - CAWSFGTGGAYEQYF TGTGCCTGGAGTTTCGGGACAGGGGGGGCCTACGAGCAGTACTTC
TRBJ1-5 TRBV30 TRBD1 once CAWSTGVGDNQPQHF TGTGCCTGGAGTACAGGGGTCGGGGACAATCAGCCCCAGCATTTT
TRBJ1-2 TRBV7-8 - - CASSLARGANYGYTF TGTGCCAGCAGCTTAGCACGGGGAGCTAACTATGGCTACACCTTC
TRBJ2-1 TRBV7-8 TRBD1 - CASILHRTGVNNEQFF TGTGCCAGCATCCTCCACAGGACAGGGGTCAACAATGAGCAGTTCTTC
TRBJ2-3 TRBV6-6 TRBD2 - CASSPGTIYTQYF TGTGCCAGCAGCCCAGGGACTATCTATACGCAGTATTTT
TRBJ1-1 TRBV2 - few CASIGTLTEAFF TGTGCCAGCATAGGGACGCTCACTGAAGCTTTCTTT
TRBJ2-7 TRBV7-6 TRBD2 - CASSLGTSGTYEQYF TGTGCCAGCAGCCTCGGGACTAGCGGTACCTACGAGCAGTACTTC
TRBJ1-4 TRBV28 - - CASTPGGVDEKLFF TGTGCCAGCACCCCAGGTGGGGTGGATGAAAAACTGTTTTTT
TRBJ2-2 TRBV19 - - CASSAMWGRHGELFF TGTGCCAGTAGTGCAATGTGGGGGCGTCACGGGGAGCTGTTTTTT
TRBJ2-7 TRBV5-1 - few CASSLAAQPGDFEQYF TGCGCCAGCAGCTTGGCGGCCCAGCCGGGGGACTTCGAGCAGTACTTC
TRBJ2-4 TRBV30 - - CAWSVGAADIQYF TGTGCCTGGAGTGTAGGGGCGGCGGACATTCAGTACTTC